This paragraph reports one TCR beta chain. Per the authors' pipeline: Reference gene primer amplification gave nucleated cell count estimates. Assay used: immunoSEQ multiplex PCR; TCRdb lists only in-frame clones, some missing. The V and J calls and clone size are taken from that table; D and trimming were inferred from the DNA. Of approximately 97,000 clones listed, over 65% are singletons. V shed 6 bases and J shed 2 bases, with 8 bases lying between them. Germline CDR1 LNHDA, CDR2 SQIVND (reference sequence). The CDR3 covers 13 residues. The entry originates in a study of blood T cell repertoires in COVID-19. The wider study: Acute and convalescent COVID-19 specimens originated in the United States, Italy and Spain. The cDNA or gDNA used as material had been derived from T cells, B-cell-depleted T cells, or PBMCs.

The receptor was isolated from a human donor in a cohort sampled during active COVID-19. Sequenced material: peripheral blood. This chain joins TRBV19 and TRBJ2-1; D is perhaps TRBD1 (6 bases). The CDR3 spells CASRQGTYNEQFF. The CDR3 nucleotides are TGTGCCAGTAGACAGGGAACCTACAATGAGCAGTTCTTC.